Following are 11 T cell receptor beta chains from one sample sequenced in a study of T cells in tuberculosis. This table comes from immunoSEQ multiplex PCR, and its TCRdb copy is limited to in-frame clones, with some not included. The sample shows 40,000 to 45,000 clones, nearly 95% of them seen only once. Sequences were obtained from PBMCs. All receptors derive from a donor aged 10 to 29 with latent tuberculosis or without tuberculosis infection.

The CDR3: CASSLGVGDSDTQYF. CDR3 nucleotide sequence: TGTGCCAGCAGCTTAGGGGTTGGGGACTCAGATACGCAGTATTTT. The chain carries TRBV7-2 and TRBJ2-3; TRBD2 might be the D (6 bases). Trimming pared 1 base from V and 4 bases from J, leaving 12 bases between. CDR3 length: 15 amino acids. In germline, CDR1 is SGHTA, CDR2 FQGNSA.

The CDR3, as DNA: TGTGCCAGCAGCCCCCTAAGTGAAGCTTTCTTT. Residues: CASSPLSEAFF. The chain links TRBV14 to TRBJ1-1; D is unclear. The CDR3 spans 11 residues. The ends were cut back, 4 bases at V and 7 bases at J, with 7 bases in the middle. Germline V gene lookup returns CDR1 SGHDN and CDR2 FVKESK.

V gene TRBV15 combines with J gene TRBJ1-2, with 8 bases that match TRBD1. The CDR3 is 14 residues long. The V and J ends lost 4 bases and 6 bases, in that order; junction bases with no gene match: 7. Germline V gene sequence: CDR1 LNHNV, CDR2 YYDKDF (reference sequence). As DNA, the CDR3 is TGTGCCACCAGCACATACCGGACAGGGCATGGCTACACCTTC. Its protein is CATSTYRTGHGYTF.

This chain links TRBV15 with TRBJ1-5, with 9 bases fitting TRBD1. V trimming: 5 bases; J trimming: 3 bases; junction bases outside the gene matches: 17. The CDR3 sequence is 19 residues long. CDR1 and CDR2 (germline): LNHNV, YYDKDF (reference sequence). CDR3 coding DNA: TGTGCCACCAGCCCGCGGACAGGGGTCGCTTTTCCCATCAATCAGCCCCAGCATTTT. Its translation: CATSPRTGVAFPINQPQHF.

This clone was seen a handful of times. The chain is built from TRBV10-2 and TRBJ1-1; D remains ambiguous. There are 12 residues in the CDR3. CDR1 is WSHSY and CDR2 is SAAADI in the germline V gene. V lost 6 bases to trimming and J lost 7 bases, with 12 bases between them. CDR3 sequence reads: CASRLGDGEAFF. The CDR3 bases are TGCGCCAGCAGGCTGGGCGATGGTGAAGCTTTCTTT.

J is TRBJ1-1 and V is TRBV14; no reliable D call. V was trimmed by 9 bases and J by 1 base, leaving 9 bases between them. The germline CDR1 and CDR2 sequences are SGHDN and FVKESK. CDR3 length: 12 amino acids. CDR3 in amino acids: CASRDTNTEAFF. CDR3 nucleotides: TGTGCCAGTAGAGACACGAACACTGAAGCTTTCTTT.

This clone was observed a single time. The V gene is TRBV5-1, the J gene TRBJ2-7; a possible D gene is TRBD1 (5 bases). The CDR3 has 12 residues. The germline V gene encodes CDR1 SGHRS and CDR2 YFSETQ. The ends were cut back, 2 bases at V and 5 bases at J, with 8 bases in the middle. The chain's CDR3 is CASSFGANEQYF. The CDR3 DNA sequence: TGCGCCAGCAGCTTTGGGGCAAACGAGCAGTACTTC.

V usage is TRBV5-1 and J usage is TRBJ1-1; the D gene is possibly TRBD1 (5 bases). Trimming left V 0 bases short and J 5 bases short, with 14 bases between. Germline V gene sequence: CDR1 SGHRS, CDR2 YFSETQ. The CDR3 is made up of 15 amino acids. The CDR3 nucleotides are TGCGCCAGCAGCTTGGAAGCGATGGGGGGGACTGAAGCTTTCTTT. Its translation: CASSLEAMGGTEAFF.

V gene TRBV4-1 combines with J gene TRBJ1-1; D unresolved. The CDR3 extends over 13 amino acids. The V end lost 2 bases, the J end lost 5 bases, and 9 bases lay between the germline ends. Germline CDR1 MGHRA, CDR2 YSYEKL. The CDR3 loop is CASSQRRRTEAFF. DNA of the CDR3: TGCGCCAGCAGCCAAAGGAGGAGGACTGAAGCTTTCTTT.

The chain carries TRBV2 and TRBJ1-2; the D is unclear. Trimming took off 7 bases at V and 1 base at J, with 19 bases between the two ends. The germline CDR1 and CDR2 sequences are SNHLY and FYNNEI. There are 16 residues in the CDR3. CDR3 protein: CASTRLLGGINYGYTF. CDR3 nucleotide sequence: TGTGCCAGCACTCGGTTGCTCGGAGGTATTAACTATGGCTACACCTTC. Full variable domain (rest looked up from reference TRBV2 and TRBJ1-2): EPEVTQTPSHQVTQMGQEVILRCVPISNHLYFYWYRQILGQKVEFLVSFYNNEISEKSEIFDDQFSVERPDGSNFTLKIRSTKLEDSAMYFCASTRLLGGINYGYTFGSGTRLTVV.

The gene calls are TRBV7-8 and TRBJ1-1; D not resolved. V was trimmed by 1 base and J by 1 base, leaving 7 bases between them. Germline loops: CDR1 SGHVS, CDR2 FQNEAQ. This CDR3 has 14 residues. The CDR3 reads CASSLVSGNTEAFF. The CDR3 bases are TGTGCCAGCAGCTTAGTTTCGGGGAACACTGAAGCTTTCTTT.